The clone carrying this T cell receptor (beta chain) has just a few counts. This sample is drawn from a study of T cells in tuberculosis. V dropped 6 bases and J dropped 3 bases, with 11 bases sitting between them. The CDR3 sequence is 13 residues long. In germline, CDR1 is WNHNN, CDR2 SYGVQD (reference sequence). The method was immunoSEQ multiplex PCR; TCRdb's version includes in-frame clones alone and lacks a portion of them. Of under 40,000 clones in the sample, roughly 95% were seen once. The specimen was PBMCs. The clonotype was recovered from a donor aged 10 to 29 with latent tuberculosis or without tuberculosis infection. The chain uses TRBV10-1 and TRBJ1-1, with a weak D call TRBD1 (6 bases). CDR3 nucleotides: TGCGCCAGCAGAGGGGGAAGAGACACTGAAGCTTTCTTT. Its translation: CASRGGRDTEAFF.